Listed below are T cell receptor beta chains from one sample, sequenced in a study of CD8+ T cells in alopecia areata. Clones were read by immunoSEQ multiplex PCR, and TCRdb kept only the in-frame ones, dropping some. Of 200,000 to 250,000 clones in the sample, 35% to 45% are singletons; the top ten hold around 0.48%. The material sequenced was CD4+ T cells sorted from blood, taken at approximately week 34, from a patient treated with tofacitinib. These receptors came from a human donor with alopecia areata. The CDR3 runs from the conserved cysteine through the conserved F or W. Each record gives: V gene, J gene, CDR3 protein.

v_gene: TRBV6-1; j_gene: TRBJ1-1; CDR3aa: CASRSYRNTEAFF
v_gene: TRBV5-1; j_gene: TRBJ2-7; CDR3aa: CASSFGTSHEQYF
v_gene: TRBV5-1; j_gene: TRBJ2-7; CDR3aa: CASSPGNEQYF
v_gene: TRBV7-3; j_gene: TRBJ2-3; CDR3aa: CASSLYRGDTQYF
v_gene: TRBV29-1; j_gene: TRBJ1-1; CDR3aa: CSVVDILNTEAFF
v_gene: TRBV27; j_gene: TRBJ2-7; CDR3aa: CASSELGWAGVSYEQYF
v_gene: TRBV4-1; j_gene: TRBJ1-1; CDR3aa: CASSQERRAFF
v_gene: TRBV18; j_gene: TRBJ2-1; CDR3aa: CASSPGQGNNEQFF
v_gene: TRBV15; j_gene: TRBJ2-7; CDR3aa: CATSRDGIRQASYEQYF
v_gene: TRBV5-4; j_gene: TRBJ2-3; CDR3aa: CASSHGQTDTQYF
v_gene: TRBV11-2; j_gene: TRBJ2-1; CDR3aa: CASNLGTYNEQFF
v_gene: TRBV7-2; j_gene: TRBJ1-2; CDR3aa: CASSPNLYGYTF
v_gene: TRBV5-5; j_gene: TRBJ1-5; CDR3aa: CASSGWGTGNQPQHF
v_gene: TRBV27; j_gene: TRBJ1-4; CDR3aa: CASRDRGLATNEKLFF
v_gene: TRBV4-1; j_gene: TRBJ2-1; CDR3aa: CASSAQGDLFEQFF
v_gene: TRBV9; j_gene: TRBJ2-1; CDR3aa: CASSVGVPSGGYQSSYNEQFF
v_gene: TRBV7-4; j_gene: TRBJ2-1; CDR3aa: CASSSGQAAYNEQFF
v_gene: TRBV7-9; j_gene: TRBJ2-1; CDR3aa: CASSSSGSSNEQFF
v_gene: TRBV4-1; j_gene: TRBJ2-6; CDR3aa: CASSQVLGSGANVLTF
v_gene: TRBV4-2; j_gene: TRBJ1-2; CDR3aa: CASSQEGSGGQYGYTF
v_gene: TRBV30; j_gene: TRBJ2-3; CDR3aa: CAWSSSTDTQYF
v_gene: TRBV29-1; j_gene: TRBJ2-7; CDR3aa: CSVVPAGRAYEQYF
v_gene: TRBV6-4; j_gene: TRBJ2-2; CDR3aa: CASSGARTGELFF
v_gene: TRBV5-1; j_gene: TRBJ2-3; CDR3aa: CASSIRLMGTGTDTQYF
v_gene: TRBV9; j_gene: TRBJ1-2; CDR3aa: CASSGFGQGVASYTF
v_gene: TRBV7-3; j_gene: TRBJ1-1; CDR3aa: CASSQGQLNTEAFF
v_gene: TRBV6-1; j_gene: TRBJ2-3; CDR3aa: CASSEQGQRTDTQYF
v_gene: TRBV19; j_gene: TRBJ1-1; CDR3aa: CASSITTGNTEAFF
v_gene: TRBV10-2; j_gene: TRBJ2-4; CDR3aa: CASIERLAGDLAKNIQYF
v_gene: TRBV29-1; j_gene: TRBJ2-7; CDR3aa: CSVEDRGGSRTYEQYF
v_gene: TRBV10-3; j_gene: TRBJ2-3; CDR3aa: CASSEGQGITDTQYF
v_gene: TRBV11-2; j_gene: TRBJ2-7; CDR3aa: CASSLRSWGEQYF
v_gene: TRBV27; j_gene: TRBJ1-4; CDR3aa: CASSSRGVGEKLFF
v_gene: TRBV7-3; j_gene: TRBJ1-6; CDR3aa: CASSLRGGEGSSPLHF
v_gene: TRBV25-1; j_gene: TRBJ1-2; CDR3aa: CASSEWEGYTF
v_gene: TRBV5-1; j_gene: TRBJ1-1; CDR3aa: CASSLTGTATEAFF
v_gene: TRBV29-1; j_gene: TRBJ2-1; CDR3aa: CSVERVDEQFF
v_gene: TRBV11-2; j_gene: TRBJ2-7; CDR3aa: CASSPRGGTANSYEQYF
v_gene: TRBV2; j_gene: TRBJ1-2; CDR3aa: CASRPTDRVGGYTF
v_gene: TRBV6-1; j_gene: TRBJ2-1; CDR3aa: CASSEMVRSSYNEQFF